The 3 T cell receptor beta chains presented below share a single source sample, sequenced in a study of shared clonotypes between healthy human individuals. Naive CD8 cells lacked CD45RO, underwent positive selection for CCR7 and left out terminally differentiated effector memory CD45RA+ cells. Some clones are missing from TCRdb's copy, which holds only in-frame ones; the method was immunoSEQ multiplex PCR. The table lists around 2,000,000 clones, roughly 91% of them singletons, with approximately 1.7% in the top ten. Sequencing was performed on naive CD8+ T cells from PBMCs. The receptor source for this set is a man in his late teens or twenties in good health. Some clones in this sample may be carry-over from other donors' samples.

V usage is TRBV5-6 and J usage is TRBJ2-7; 8 bases are shared with TRBD2. This CDR3 is 15 amino acids long. The junction had 9 bases not matched to a gene; V was cut back by 2 bases and J by 5 bases. Germline CDR1 is SGHDT and CDR2 is YYEEEE. The CDR3 loop is CASSFRGAGENEQYF. The CDR3 DNA reads TGTGCCAGCAGCTTCCGCGGAGCGGGAGAGAACGAGCAGTACTTC.

The genes are TRBV5-1 and TRBJ2-7, with TRBD2 matching 8 bases. The V gene's germline CDR1 is SGHRS and CDR2 YFSETQ. The ends lost 0 bases at V and 5 bases at J; junction bases unmatched: 7. The CDR3 runs 15 residues. Written as DNA, the CDR3 is TGCGCCAGCAGCTTGGATATAGCGGGATATAACGAGCAGTACTTC. This gives the protein CASSLDIAGYNEQYF.

The V call is TRBV28, the J call TRBJ1-4; TRBD1 might be the D (6 bases). The CDR3 has 16 amino acids. CDR1 and CDR2 (germline): MDHEN, SYDVKM. V was cut by 5 bases and J by 3 bases, with 16 bases left in between. The CDR3 nucleotides are TGTGCCAGCAGTCCCCGTGGGGCAGGGGCTAATGAAAAACTGTTTTTT. It is translated as CASSPRGAGANEKLFF.